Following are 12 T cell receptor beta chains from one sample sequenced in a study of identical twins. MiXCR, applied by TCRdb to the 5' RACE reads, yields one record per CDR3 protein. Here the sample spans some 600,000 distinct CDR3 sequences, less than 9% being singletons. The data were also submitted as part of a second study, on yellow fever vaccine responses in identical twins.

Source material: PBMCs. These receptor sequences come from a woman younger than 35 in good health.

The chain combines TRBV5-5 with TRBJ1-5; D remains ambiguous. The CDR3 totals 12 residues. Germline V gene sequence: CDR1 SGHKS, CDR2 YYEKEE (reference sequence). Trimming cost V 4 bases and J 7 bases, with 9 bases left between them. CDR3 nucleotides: TGTGCCAGCAGCGTGACCGGCCAGCCCCAGCATTTT. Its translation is CASSVTGQPQHF.

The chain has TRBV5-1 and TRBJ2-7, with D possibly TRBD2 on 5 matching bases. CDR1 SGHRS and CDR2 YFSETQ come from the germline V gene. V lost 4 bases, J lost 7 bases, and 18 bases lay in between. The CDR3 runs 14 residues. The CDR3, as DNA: TGCGCCAGCAGCCCGGAGGCTGGTGATGGGGAGCAGTACTTC. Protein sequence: CASSPEAGDGEQYF. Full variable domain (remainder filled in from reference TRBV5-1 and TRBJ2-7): KAGVTQTPRYLIKTRGQQVTLSCSPISGHRSVSWYQQTPGQGLQFLFEYFSETQRNKGNFPGRFSGRQFSNSRSEMNVSTLELGDSALYLCASSPEAGDGEQYFGPGTRLTVT.

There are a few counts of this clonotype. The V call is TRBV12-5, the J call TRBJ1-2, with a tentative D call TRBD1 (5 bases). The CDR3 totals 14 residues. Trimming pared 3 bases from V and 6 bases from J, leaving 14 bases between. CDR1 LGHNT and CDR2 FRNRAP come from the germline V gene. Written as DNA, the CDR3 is TGTGCTAGTGGTTTCTCGGGGCAATCGCATGGCTACACCTTC. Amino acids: CASGFSGQSHGYTF.

CDR3 region: CASSPLREGVAGANVLTF. The CDR3 nucleotides read TGTGCCAGCTCACCATTGCGGGAAGGGGTCGCTGGGGCCAACGTCCTGACTTTC. The V and J genes are TRBV18 and TRBJ2-6; D is possibly TRBD2 (6 bases). The germline V gene has CDR1 KGHSH and CDR2 LQKENI. Trimming shortened V by 2 bases and J by 2 bases, and 16 bases separated the two germline ends. This CDR3 region has 18 residues.

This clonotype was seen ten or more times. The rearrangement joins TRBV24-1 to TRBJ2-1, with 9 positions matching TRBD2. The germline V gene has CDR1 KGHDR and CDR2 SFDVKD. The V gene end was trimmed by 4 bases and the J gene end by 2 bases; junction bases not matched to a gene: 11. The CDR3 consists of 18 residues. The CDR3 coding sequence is TGTGCCACCAGTGACCCGACCGAGACTAGCGGAGCCTACAATGAGCAGTTCTTC. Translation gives CATSDPTETSGAYNEQFF.

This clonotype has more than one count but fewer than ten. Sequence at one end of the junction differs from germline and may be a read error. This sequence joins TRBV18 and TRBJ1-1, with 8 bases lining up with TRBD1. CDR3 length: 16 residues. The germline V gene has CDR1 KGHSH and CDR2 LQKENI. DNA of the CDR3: TGTTCCAGCTCACCCGGGACAGGCGGAATGAACACTGAAGCTTTCTTT. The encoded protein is CSSSPGTGGMNTEAFF.

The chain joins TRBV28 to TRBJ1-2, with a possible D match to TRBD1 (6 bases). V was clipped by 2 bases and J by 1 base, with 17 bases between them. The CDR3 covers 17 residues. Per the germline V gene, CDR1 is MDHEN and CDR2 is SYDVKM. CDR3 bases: TGTGCCAGCAGTTTACTGACCGGCCAGGGGTTTAACTATGGCTACACCTTC. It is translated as CASSLLTGQGFNYGYTF.

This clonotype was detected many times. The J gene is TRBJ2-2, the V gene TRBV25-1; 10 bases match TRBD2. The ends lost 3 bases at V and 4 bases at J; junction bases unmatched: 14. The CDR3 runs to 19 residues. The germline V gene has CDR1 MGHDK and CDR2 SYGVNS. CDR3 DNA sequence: TGTGCCAGCAGTGAGTCTGTTCTAGCGGGAGTAGGTCCCACCGGGGAGCTGTTTTTT. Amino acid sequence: CASSESVLAGVGPTGELFF.

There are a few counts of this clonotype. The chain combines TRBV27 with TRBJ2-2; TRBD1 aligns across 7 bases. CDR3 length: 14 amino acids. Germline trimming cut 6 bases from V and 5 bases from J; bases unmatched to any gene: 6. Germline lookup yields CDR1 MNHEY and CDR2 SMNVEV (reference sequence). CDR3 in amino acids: CASRTGWNTGELFF. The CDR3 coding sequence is TGTGCCAGCAGGACAGGGTGGAATACCGGGGAGCTGTTTTTT.

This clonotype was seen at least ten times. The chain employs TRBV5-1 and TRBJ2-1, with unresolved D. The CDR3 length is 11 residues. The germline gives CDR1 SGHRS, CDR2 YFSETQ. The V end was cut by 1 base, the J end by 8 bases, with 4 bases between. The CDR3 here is CASSLSHEQFF. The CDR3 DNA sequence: TGCGCCAGCAGCTTGAGTCATGAGCAGTTCTTC.

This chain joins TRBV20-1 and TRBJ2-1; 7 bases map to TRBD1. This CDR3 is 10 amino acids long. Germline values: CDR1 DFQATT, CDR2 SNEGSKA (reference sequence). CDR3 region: CRSGGNEQFF. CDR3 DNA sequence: TGCAGGTCAGGGGGCAATGAGCAGTTCTTC.

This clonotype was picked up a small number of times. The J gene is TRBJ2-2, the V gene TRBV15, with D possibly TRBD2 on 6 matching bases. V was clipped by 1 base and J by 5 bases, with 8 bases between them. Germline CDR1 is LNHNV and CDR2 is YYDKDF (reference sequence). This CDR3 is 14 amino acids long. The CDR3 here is CATSRVAGTGELFF. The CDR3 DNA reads TGTGCCACCAGCAGAGTCGCGGGAACCGGGGAGCTGTTTTTT.